This TCR beta chain was recovered during a study of blood T cell repertoires in COVID-19. In the study overall: From the United States, Italy and Spain came samples of acute and convalescent COVID-19. T cells, B-cell-depleted T cells, or PBMCs supplied cDNA or gDNA.

This CDR3 has 16 amino acids. CDR1 and CDR2 from the germline V gene are LNHDA and SQIVND (reference sequence). V was pared by 5 bases and J by 8 bases, with 9 bases of the junction left unmatched. As handled by the study authors: Cell counts per sample came from amplifying reference gene primers. TCRdb keeps only in-frame clones here, not all; method: immunoSEQ multiplex PCR. Clone size and V and J calls were adopted from that table, with D and trimming inferred from the DNA. Of about 78,000 clones listed, under 85% are singletons. This TCR derives from a human donor in a cohort sampled during active COVID-19. Sequences were obtained from peripheral blood. The chain joins TRBV19 to TRBJ2-1, with 13 bases matching TRBD2. CDR3 amino acids: CASSLGLAGVGDEQFF. Written as DNA, the CDR3 is TGTGCCAGTAGTCTTGGACTAGCGGGGGTAGGGGATGAGCAGTTCTTC.